Listed here are 3 T cell receptor beta chains from one sample, sequenced in a study of T-cell memory formation after mild COVID-19. MiXCR, run by TCRdb on the 5' RACE reads, gives a single entry per CDR3 protein. The sample includes 80,000 to 95,000 distinct CDR3 sequences, nearly 25% of them seen just once. Sequenced sample: PBMCs or a T cell subset sorted from them (not recorded which). Receptor source: a man aged 18 to 29 who had mild COVID-19 (a few samples of this study predate the infection). Cell type and time point are not known.

This clonotype has a handful of counts. The rearrangement uses TRBV4-3 and TRBJ2-3, with unresolved D. Germline-derived CDR1 and CDR2 are LGHNA and YSLEER. The CDR3 contains 17 residues. The V end was cut by 0 bases, the J end by 6 bases, with 19 bases between. The CDR3 nucleotides are TGCGCCAGCAGCCAAGATCCAGGCACGCTGGCCCCTGATACGCAGTATTTT. Amino acids: CASSQDPGTLAPDTQYF.

V gene TRBV5-1 combines with J gene TRBJ2-2; TRBD1 agrees at 10 bases. Trimming took 4 bases from V and 1 from J; bases not matched to a gene: 1. The CDR3 loop spans 15 amino acids. CDR1 SGHRS and CDR2 YFSETQ come from the germline V gene. This chain's CDR3 is CASSRTGGNTGELFF. CDR3 sequence (DNA): TGCGCCAGCAGCCGGACAGGGGGGAACACCGGGGAGCTGTTTTTT.

This clonotype was seen a few times. The gene calls are TRBV12-3 or TRBV12-4 and TRBJ1-1; 7 bases match TRBD1. This CDR3 comprises 13 residues. V was clipped by 7 bases and J by 4 bases; unmatched bases: 6. The CDR3 loop is CASNPPGGTEAFF. In DNA form, the CDR3 reads TGTGCCAGCAACCCCCCAGGGGGCACTGAAGCTTTCTTT.